The next 18 T cell receptor beta chains were all read from a single sample in a study of control samples from healthy donors and cancer patients. TCRdb keeps only in-frame clones here, not all; method: immunoSEQ multiplex PCR. The data hold about 110,000 clones, with approximately 91% observed a single time. The sequencing input was blood. Every receptor here comes from a woman younger than 30 in good health.

This chain connects TRBV10-2 to TRBJ1-2; D unresolved. Germline CDR1 and CDR2: WSHSY and SAAADI. V was cut by 8 bases and J by 8 bases, with 12 bases left in between. This CDR3 region has 11 residues. The CDR3 nucleotides read TGCGCCAGCGGTAGTTGGGGAGGCTACACCTTC. It encodes CASGSWGGYTF.

The chain couples TRBV7-3 to TRBJ2-1; possible D gene TRBD1, 6 bases. V lost 0 bases and J lost 2, with 8 bases in between. This CDR3 region has 15 residues. The germline V gene has CDR1 SGHTA and CDR2 FQGTGA. This CDR3 is CASSLTGATYNEQFF. Written as DNA, the CDR3 is TGTGCCAGCAGCTTAACGGGGGCTACCTACAATGAGCAGTTCTTC.

The chain recombines TRBV14 with TRBJ2-6; 15 bases are shared with TRBD2. The CDR3 is 21 residues long. Germline V lookup: CDR1 SGHDN, CDR2 FVKESK. The J segment lost 3 bases and the V segment lost 4 bases, leaving 13 bases of the junction unmatched. CDR3 residues: CASSPFPGLAGGPSGANVLTF. The CDR3 region has the DNA TGTGCCAGCAGCCCCTTCCCCGGACTAGCGGGAGGGCCGAGTGGGGCCAACGTCCTGACTTTC.

This rearrangement joins TRBV7-3 to TRBJ2-3, with 7 bases that match TRBD2. The CDR3 length is 14 residues. Germline CDR1 reads SGHTA; CDR2 reads FQGTGA. V trimming: 2 bases; J trimming: 4 bases; junction bases outside the gene matches: 3. This CDR3 is CASSLAGVADTQYF. In nucleotides, the CDR3 is TGTGCCAGCAGCTTAGCGGGAGTAGCAGATACGCAGTATTTT.

The chain has TRBV7-9 and TRBJ2-7; maybe TRBD2 (5 bases). This CDR3 spans 14 amino acids. Germline values: CDR1 SEHNR, CDR2 FQNEAQ (reference sequence). V was trimmed by 6 bases and J by 3 bases, leaving 15 bases between them. DNA of the CDR3: TGTGCCAGCAGTTCACGCGGGTCGGACTACGAGCAGTACTTC. It translates to CASSSRGSDYEQYF.

The V and J genes are TRBV10-3 and TRBJ2-7, with 8 bases aligning to TRBD2. The CDR3 has 14 residues. In germline, CDR1 is ENHRY, CDR2 SYGVKD. Germline trimming cut 3 bases from V and 5 bases from J; bases unmatched to any gene: 6. The CDR3 sequence: CAISDRGGRNEQYF. Here the CDR3 DNA reads TGTGCCATCAGTGACCGGGGGGGACGGAACGAGCAGTACTTC.

The chain has TRBV20-1 and TRBJ2-7; tentative D call: TRBD2 (6 bases). Germline V gene sequence: CDR1 DFQATT, CDR2 SNEGSKA (reference sequence). Trimming shortened V by 3 bases and J by 2 bases, and 8 bases separated the two germline ends. CDR3 length: 12 residues. For the CDR3, the DNA is TGCAGTGCTAGTGGGGGGACCTACGAGCAGTACTTC. As protein: CSASGGTYEQYF.

This chain joins TRBV28 and TRBJ1-1; 8 bases map to TRBD1. CDR1 MDHEN and CDR2 SYDVKM come from the germline V gene. Unmatched junction bases numbered 8, after V lost 7 bases and J lost 1 base. The CDR3 runs 15 residues. CDR3 DNA: TGTGCCAGCACCGATACAGGGGGGGGGAACACTGAAGCTTTCTTT. Protein: CASTDTGGGNTEAFF.

V usage is TRBV7-9 and J usage is TRBJ1-3, with unresolved D. Germline-derived CDR1 and CDR2 are SEHNR and FQNEAQ (reference sequence). The CDR3 consists of 14 residues. The V gene lost 5 bases and the J gene lost 1 base, with 9 bases spanning the gap. The CDR3, as DNA: TGTGCCAGCAGCCCTCGGCAGTCTGGAAACACCATATATTTT. Translated: CASSPRQSGNTIYF. Variable domain in full (rest from reference TRBV7-9 and TRBJ1-3): DTGVSQNPRHKITKRGQNVTFRCDPISEHNRLYWYRQTLGQGPEFLTYFQNEAQLEKSRLLSDRFSAERPKGSFSTLEIQRTEQGDSAMYLCASSPRQSGNTIYFGEGSWLTVV.

The chain employs TRBV12-3 or TRBV12-4 and TRBJ1-4; the D is unclear. This CDR3 is 12 amino acids long. V was shortened by 6 bases and J by 10 bases, with 12 bases between the two germline ends. The CDR3 DNA reads as TGTGCCAGCAGCCTAGGCGGCGGAAAACTGTTTTTT. Its protein product is CASSLGGGKLFF.

The V and J genes are TRBV9 and TRBJ2-3, with 11 bases matching TRBD2. CDR1 and CDR2 (germline): SGDLS, YYNGEE. CDR3 size: 16 residues. J was trimmed by 2 bases and V by 2 bases; bases with no gene match: 4. The chain's CDR3 is CASSVLAGGPTDTQYF. CDR3 bases: TGTGCCAGCAGCGTGCTAGCGGGGGGTCCCACAGATACGCAGTATTTT.

As to this clone: The same CDR3 is also encoded by other DNA sequences in this sample. The chain carries TRBV24-1 and TRBJ1-6; 10 bases fit TRBD1. Losses at the gene ends were 4 bases for V and 6 bases for J; bases not matched to a gene: 2. Germline-derived CDR1 and CDR2 are KGHDR and SFDVKD. This CDR3 has 15 amino acids. The CDR3 nucleotides read TGTGCCACCAGTGACGGGACAGGGGTTAATTCACCCCTCCACTTT. Its protein is CATSDGTGVNSPLHF.

The rearrangement uses TRBV7-6 and TRBJ2-5; 14 bases agree with TRBD2. The CDR3 has 18 residues. J gave up 4 bases and V 5 bases, and 12 bases lay outside the gene matches. Germline assignment: CDR1 SGHVS and CDR2 FNYEAQ. The CDR3 DNA is TGTGCCAGCAGCCCTCCGATGACTAGCGGGAGGGTGCGAGAGACCCAGTACTTC. Translated: CASSPPMTSGRVRETQYF.

The chain employs TRBV19 and TRBJ1-4; the D is unclear. V dropped 9 bases and J dropped 5 bases, with 10 bases sitting between them. Germline lookup yields CDR1 LNHDA and CDR2 SQIVND (reference sequence). This CDR3 is built from 12 residues. The DNA of the CDR3 is TGTGCCAGCACAGAGTCCAATGAAAAACTGTTTTTT. It yields the protein CASTESNEKLFF.

Only one count was recorded for this clone. This chain joins TRBV5-6 and TRBJ1-3, with 7 nucleotides matching TRBD1. The CDR3 has 15 residues. Trimming took 4 bases from V and 0 from J; bases not matched to a gene: 4. In germline, CDR1 is SGHDT, CDR2 YYEEEE. The CDR3 nucleotides are TGTGCCAGCAGCCAGGGACAGCTCTCTGGAAACACCATATATTTT. This sequence encodes CASSQGQLSGNTIYF.

This clone was picked up one time. The V call is TRBV7-2, the J call TRBJ2-7; 13 nucleotides match TRBD2. Trimming took 6 bases from V and 4 from J; bases not matched to a gene: 6. The length of the CDR3 is 15 residues. Per germline, CDR1 SGHTA and CDR2 FQGNSA. CDR3 sequence reads: CASRPTSGGAYEQYF. The CDR3 DNA reads TGTGCCAGCAGACCAACTAGCGGGGGGGCTTACGAGCAGTACTTC. Full variable domain (missing parts from reference TRBV7-2 and TRBJ2-7): GAGVSQSPSNKVTEKGKDVELRCDPISGHTALYWYRQSLGQGLEFLIYFQGNSAPDKSGLPSDRFSAERTGGSVSTLTIQRTQQEDSAVYLCASRPTSGGAYEQYFGPGTRLTVT.

The V and J genes are TRBV27 and TRBJ1-6; possible D gene TRBD1, 5 bases. Per germline, CDR1 MNHEY and CDR2 SMNVEV (reference sequence). Trimming cost V 0 bases and J 11 bases, with 11 bases left between them. The length of the CDR3 is 14 residues. DNA for the CDR3: TGTGCCAGCAGTTTATCTCGCCCAGGGCCACCCCTCCACTTT. Its translation is CASSLSRPGPPLHF.

This clone was detected only once. The chain has TRBV9 and TRBJ2-4, with D perhaps matching TRBD2 (5 bases). The germline gives CDR1 SGDLS, CDR2 YYNGEE. CDR3 length: 19 residues. V lost 2 bases and J 0 bases, leaving 21 bases between the germline ends. CDR3 residues: CASSVGSSYDVGAKNIQYF. In nucleotides, the CDR3 is TGTGCCAGCAGCGTGGGTTCTAGCTATGATGTGGGAGCCAAAAACATTCAGTACTTC.